Detailed here is one T cell receptor beta chain. The sample comes from a study of blood T cell repertoires in COVID-19. Background on the study: PBMCs, B-cell-depleted T cells, or T cells were the source of the cDNA or gDNA that made up the material.

The V gene's germline CDR1 is SGDLS and CDR2 YYNGEE. V was trimmed by 4 bases and J by 2 bases, leaving 13 bases between them. CDR3 size: 15 residues. Profiled with immunoSEQ multiplex PCR; TCRdb holds only in-frame clones, not every one. The sample contains 86,000 or so clones, roughly 86% of which appear only once. Sample: peripheral blood. The sequence was obtained from a woman over 75 with acute or convalescent COVID-19. The chain uses TRBV9 and TRBJ2-1; maybe TRBD2 (5 bases). CDR3 sequence (DNA): TGTGCCAGCAGCTATCAGGAGAGGGCCTACAATGAGCAGTTCTTC. It yields the protein CASSYQERAYNEQFF. Looking up the rest from reference TRBV9 and TRBJ2-1 gives the full variable domain: DSGVTQTPKHLITATGQRVTLRCSPRSGDLSVYWYQQSLDQGLQFLIQYYNGEERAKGNILERFSAQQFPDLHSELNLSSLELGDSALYFCASSYQERAYNEQFFGPGTRLTVL.